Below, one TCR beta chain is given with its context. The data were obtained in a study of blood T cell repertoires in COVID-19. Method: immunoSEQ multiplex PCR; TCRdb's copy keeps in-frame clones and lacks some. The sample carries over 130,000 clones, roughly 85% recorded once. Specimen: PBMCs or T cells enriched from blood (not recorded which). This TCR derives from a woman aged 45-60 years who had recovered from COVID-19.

CDR3 DNA: TGTGCCAGCAGCTTAACAGGGAATTCACCCCTCCACTTT. As protein: CASSLTGNSPLHF. The genes are TRBV11-3 and TRBJ1-6; D might be TRBD1 (6 bases). V was shortened by 2 bases and J by 7 bases, with 6 bases between the two germline ends. Per the germline V gene, CDR1 is SGHNT and CDR2 is YENEEA. The CDR3 length is 13 residues.